This TCR beta chain was captured by sequencing in a study of blood T cell repertoires in COVID-19. The CDR3 is 13 residues long. The V segment lost 4 bases and the J segment 8 bases; nucleotides outside the gene matches: 5. CDR1 and CDR2 from the germline V gene are LGHDT and YNNKEL (reference sequence). Profiling relied on immunoSEQ multiplex PCR, and the TCRdb table lists in-frame clones only, not all of them. This table holds approximately 80,000 clones, about 85% found once. The receptor comes from a human donor in a cohort sampled during active COVID-19. The genes are TRBV3-1 (or the pseudogene TRBV3-2) and TRBJ2-4; 7 bases match TRBD1. The specimen sequenced was peripheral blood. CDR3 DNA sequence: TGTGCCAGCAGCCCGACAGGGTTAGACATTCAGTACTTC. Translation gives CASSPTGLDIQYF.